This record looks at one TCR beta chain sequence and its context. The repertoire was sequenced with immunoSEQ multiplex PCR; TCRdb's copy has only in-frame clones and lacks some. Altogether approximately 150,000 clones are present, around 94% being singletons, with the ten largest covering 14%. This CDR3 has 12 amino acids. V was clipped by 0 bases and J by 8 bases, with 10 bases between them. The germline V gene has CDR1 GTSNPN and CDR2 SVGIG (reference sequence). The sample belongs to a study of control samples from healthy donors and cancer patients. The rearrangement links TRBV30 to TRBJ1-2; D is possibly TRBD1 (5 bases). This clonotype was sampled from a man aged 55 to 70 with colorectal cancer. The specimen was PBMCs. Written as DNA, the CDR3 is TGTGCCTGGAGTGTTGGGGGATACGGCTACACCTTC. Translating gives CAWSVGGYGYTF.